This is a list of T cell receptor beta chains from one sample in a study of shared T cell receptors in the human thymus. The repertoire was sequenced with immunoSEQ multiplex PCR; TCRdb's copy has only in-frame clones and lacks some. The sample contains 700,000 or so clones, 70% to 90% of which appear only once. These records were also assigned to another study, of human thymus T cells.

The sample was thymocytes. Receptor source: a girl younger than two with a congenital heart defect. Both conserved end residues are part of each CDR3. A D gene is named only where the DNA matches it firmly. Expanded clones are given a class, and other clones once, few, many or no size at all.

j_call | cdr3_length | clone_size | v_call | d_call | cdr3_nt | cdr3_aa
TRBJ2-1 | 16 | - | TRBV4-1 | TRBD2 | TGCGCCAGCAGCCAAATTCCTGCGGGGGGGTACAATGAGCAGTTCTTC | CASSQIPAGGYNEQFF
TRBJ1-1 | 14 | - | TRBV27 | - | TGTGCCAGCAGTTCCAACAGTTCATCCACTGAAGCTTTCTTT | CASSSNSSSTEAFF
TRBJ2-7 | 15 | - | TRBV25-1 | TRBD1 | TGTGCCAGCAGTTTCCGGGACAGGACCTCCTACGAGCAGTACTTC | CASSFRDRTSYEQYF
TRBJ1-2 | 14 | - | TRBV4-3 | - | TGCGCCAGCAGCCAAAACCCACCCTCGGAGGGCTACACCTTC | CASSQNPPSEGYTF
TRBJ2-7 | 22 | - | TRBV7-6 | - | TGTGCCAGCAGCTTAGCGACAGCGATGCCACACTTACGAATGGTAGGGCCTTACGAGCAGTACTTC | CASSLATAMPHLRMVGPYEQYF
TRBJ1-2 | 16 | few | TRBV6-6 | - | TGTGCCAGCAGTTACCCCGAAGAGGGCTTATGGTATGGCTACACCTTC | CASSYPEEGLWYGYTF
TRBJ2-1 | 14 | few | TRBV6-1 | - | TGTGCCAGTAACCGGCGGAGGCTCGAAAATGAGCAGTTCTTC | CASNRRRLENEQFF
TRBJ2-3 | 15 | - | TRBV6-5 | TRBD2 | TGTGCCAGCAGTTGTTTAGCGGGGGACACAGATACGCAGTATTTT | CASSCLAGDTDTQYF
TRBJ2-3 | 15 | - | TRBV6-5 | TRBD2 | TGTGCCAGCAGCAATTCTAGCGGGTACACAGATACGCAGTATTTT | CASSNSSGYTDTQYF
TRBJ1-1 | 18 | once | TRBV5-1 | - | TGCGCCAGCAGCTCGGATCCCACAGTCCCCCAACTGAACACTGAAGCTTTCTTT | CASSSDPTVPQLNTEAFF
TRBJ2-2 | 11 | - | TRBV2 | - | TGTGCCAGCACTCCCACCGGGGAGCTGTTTTTT | CASTPTGELFF
TRBJ2-7 | 16 | - | TRBV2 | TRBD2 | TGTGCCAGCAGTGAAGGGCTAGCGGGGCCTGTCTACGAGCAGTACTTC | CASSEGLAGPVYEQYF
TRBJ2-2 | 16 | few | TRBV5-4 | - | TGTGCCAGCAGCTTGGAGGCAGGGAAGGGCACCGGGGAGCTGTTTTTT | CASSLEAGKGTGELFF
TRBJ2-5 | 17 | - | TRBV13 | - | TGTGCCAGCAGCCTGACCCAAGGGCAGGGCGATGAAGAGACCCAGTACTTC | CASSLTQGQGDEETQYF
TRBJ2-1 | 17 | - | TRBV18 | TRBD1 | TGTGCCAGCTCACCTCTTAGAGTAACGGGACAGCCTAACCCCGCGTTCTTC | CASSPLRVTGQPNPAFF
TRBJ1-1 | 12 | - | TRBV28 | - | TGTGCCAGCAGCCGGCGTAGTTCGGGAGCTTTCTTT | CASSRRSSGAFF
TRBJ1-2 | 15 | few | TRBV15 | - | TGTGCCACCAGCACCCCTGAGGACAGTAACTATGGCTACACCTTC | CATSTPEDSNYGYTF
TRBJ1-5 | 14 | - | TRBV18 | - | TGTGCCAGCTCACCGCGGCTTGGCAATCAGCCCCAGCATTTT | CASSPRLGNQPQHF
TRBJ2-2 | 13 | - | TRBV6-5 | - | TGTGCCAGCTCCCAGGGGAGCGTCGGGGAGCTGTTTTTT | CASSQGSVGELFF
TRBJ2-2 | 22 | few | TRBV4-3 | - | TGCGCCAGCAGCCAAGTTATTTTAGAGGAGTGGGGCAGGGTTCCTTCTGGCGGGGAGCTGTTTTTT | CASSQVILEEWGRVPSGGELFF
TRBJ2-7 | 17 | few | TRBV6-1 | TRBD1 | TGTGCCAGCAGTGAAAGGGACAGGCCGCCCCCACTCTACGAGCAGTACTTC | CASSERDRPPPLYEQYF
TRBJ2-5 | 14 | - | TRBV10-2 | TRBD1 | TGCGCCAGCAGTGGGACAGGGGTATGGGAGACCCAGTACTTC | CASSGTGVWETQYF
TRBJ2-6 | 18 | once | TRBV15 | TRBD2 | TGTGCCACCAGCAGATTAGGGGCACGGGGGGCTGGGGCCAACGTCCTGACTTTC | CATSRLGARGAGANVLTF
TRBJ1-5 | 14 | few | TRBV13 | TRBD1 | TGTGCCAGCAGCCGTGGGACAGGTAATCAGCCCCAGCATTTT | CASSRGTGNQPQHF
TRBJ1-1 | 14 | - | TRBV11-2 | TRBD1 | TGTGCCAGCAGCGCCCGGGACAGGGCCACTGAAGCTTTCTTT | CASSARDRATEAFF
TRBJ1-1 | 17 | once | TRBV9 | TRBD1 | TGTGCCAGCAGGTACATACAGGGGAGTTTAATGAACACTGAAGCTTTCTTT | CASRYIQGSLMNTEAFF
TRBJ1-6 | 13 | - | TRBV10-3 | - | TGTGCCATCAGTGGACAGCTCAATTCACCCCTCCACTTT | CAISGQLNSPLHF
TRBJ1-1 | 14 | - | TRBV6-6 | TRBD1 | TGTGCCAGCAGTACGACAGGGCGGCACACTGAAGCTTTCTTT | CASSTTGRHTEAFF
TRBJ2-3 | 18 | - | TRBV5-6 | TRBD2 | TGTGCCAGCAGCCCCTTAGAAGGGAGGGCCTCCTCCACAGATACGCAGTATTTT | CASSPLEGRASSTDTQYF
TRBJ2-3 | 18 | once | TRBV4-3 | TRBD2 | TGCGCCAGCAGCCAAGAGGAAAGGACTAGTTATAGCACAGATACGCAGTATTTT | CASSQEERTSYSTDTQYF
TRBJ2-5 | 15 | once | TRBV9 | TRBD2 | TGTGCCAGCAGTCAAATAGCGGGGGGGCGGGAGACCCAGTACTTC | CASSQIAGGRETQYF
TRBJ2-1 | 18 | - | TRBV5-1 | TRBD2 | TGCGCCAGCAGCTTGGGGACTAGCGGGGGGCCTACCTACAATGAGCAGTTCTTC | CASSLGTSGGPTYNEQFF
TRBJ2-7 | 12 | - | TRBV30 | - | TGTGCCTGTCCCAAATCGGGTACGGAGCAGTACTTC | CACPKSGTEQYF
TRBJ2-4 | 11 | - | TRBV20-1 | TRBD1 | TGCAGTGGGCGACAGGGGAAAAACAGATACTTC | CSGRQGKNRYF
TRBJ1-3 | 17 | - | TRBV4-1 | - | TGCGCCAGCAGCCAAAGGTTTGGGGCAGGGACTGGAAACACCATATATTTT | CASSQRFGAGTGNTIYF
TRBJ2-3 | 10 | - | TRBV20-1 | - | TGCAGTCAGGGTGCAGATACGCAGTATTTT | CSQGADTQYF
TRBJ2-3 | 15 | - | TRBV7-9 | - | TGTGCCAGCAGCTTAGACTACCTTAGCACAGATACGCAGTATTTT | CASSLDYLSTDTQYF
TRBJ2-7 | 15 | - | TRBV2 | TRBD2 | TGTGCCAGCAGACCCGGACTAGCGGGGAACTACGAGCAGTACTTC | CASRPGLAGNYEQYF
TRBJ1-1 | 15 | - | TRBV7-8 | - | TGTGCCAGCAGCTTGTACACCGGGGTGTCCACTGAAGCTTTCTTT | CASSLYTGVSTEAFF
TRBJ1-2 | 14 | - | TRBV5-6 | - | TGTGCCAGCAGCTTCATTCGGGAAAACTATGGCTACACCTTC | CASSFIRENYGYTF
TRBJ1-5 | 18 | - | TRBV19 | TRBD1 | TGTGCCAGTAGTCCGTGGACAGGGGAGGAGAATAGCAATCAGCCCCAGCATTTT | CASSPWTGEENSNQPQHF
TRBJ1-5 | 13 | - | TRBV19 | - | TGTGCCAGTAGTATAGATAGCCGGCAGCCCCAGCATTTT | CASSIDSRQPQHF
TRBJ1-2 | 14 | once | TRBV6-5 | TRBD1 | TGTGCCAGCAGTTCCGGGACAGGCCCCTATGGCTACACCTTC | CASSSGTGPYGYTF
TRBJ1-1 | 13 | - | TRBV19 | - | TGTGCCAGTAGCTTAGAGTCGAACACTGAAGCTTTCTTT | CASSLESNTEAFF
TRBJ1-5 | 19 | - | TRBV7-9 | TRBD1 | TGTGCCAGCAGCTTAGTTTTGGGACAGGGGAGGTCGAGCAATCAGCCCCAGCATTTT | CASSLVLGQGRSSNQPQHF
TRBJ1-1 | 20 | few | TRBV27 | TRBD1 | TGTGCCAGCAGTACAAAGACAGGGGGGATACTTAGACCTATGAACACTGAAGCTTTCTTT | CASSTKTGGILRPMNTEAFF
TRBJ2-5 | 14 | - | TRBV5-1 | TRBD2 | TGCGCCAGCAGCTTAGCGGGGGGGCAAGAGACCCAGTACTTC | CASSLAGGQETQYF
TRBJ1-1 | 17 | once | TRBV29-1 | - | TGCAGCGTTGATCGGTTCCAGGTTCCGGGGTTAAACACTGAAGCTTTCTTT | CSVDRFQVPGLNTEAFF
TRBJ1-2 | 12 | - | TRBV2 | - | TGTGCCAGCAGACCCCTTTGGGCCCCCTGGAACTTC | CASRPLWAPWNF
TRBJ1-5 | 18 | - | TRBV2 | TRBD1 | TGTGCCAGCAGTGAAGGGATCTGGGGACAGGGTAGAACTCAGCCCCAGCATTTT | CASSEGIWGQGRTQPQHF
TRBJ2-2 | 14 | - | TRBV4-2 | - | TGTGCCAGCTGCAAGGGGGGGGGCACCGGGGAGCTGTTTTTT | CASCKGGGTGELFF
TRBJ2-2 | 16 | once | TRBV9 | TRBD1 | TGTGCCAGCAGCCCTCCCAGGGGGCTGGGCACCGGGGAGCTGTTTTTT | CASSPPRGLGTGELFF
TRBJ1-2 | 15 | - | TRBV5-1 | - | TGCGCCAGCAGCTTGGGGGACATCTATAACTATGGCTACACCTTC | CASSLGDIYNYGYTF
TRBJ2-7 | 16 | - | TRBV5-5 | TRBD2 | TGTGCCAGCAGCTTGACTAGGACTAGCGGTAACTGCGAGCAGTACTTC | CASSLTRTSGNCEQYF